This TCR beta chain appears in the sequencing data of a study of T cells in Graves' hyperthyroidism and ophthalmopathy. RNA transcripts yielded amplified TCR beta CDR3 regions. During a first-round RT-PCR of the TCR CDR3, the HTBI primer set was used. TCRdb re-called the multiplex PCR reads with MiXCR, one entry per CDR3 protein. This sample has around 700,000 distinct CDR3 sequences; approximately 18% occur once, and the top ten carry approximately 16%. Trimming stripped 6 bases from V and 3 bases from J, with 12 bases between. CDR1 and CDR2 from the germline V gene are SEHNR and FQNEAQ (reference sequence). The CDR3 runs 13 residues. This clonotype was recorded at least ten times.

The TCR was taken from a woman aged 50 to 60 with Graves' hyperthyroidism that later progressed to Graves' ophthalmopathy. The sample comprised blood. The genes are TRBV7-9 and TRBJ2-7; D not certain. CDR3 DNA: TGTGCCAGCAGTGGGCAGGACCTCTACGAGCAGTACTTC. This sequence encodes CASSGQDLYEQYF.